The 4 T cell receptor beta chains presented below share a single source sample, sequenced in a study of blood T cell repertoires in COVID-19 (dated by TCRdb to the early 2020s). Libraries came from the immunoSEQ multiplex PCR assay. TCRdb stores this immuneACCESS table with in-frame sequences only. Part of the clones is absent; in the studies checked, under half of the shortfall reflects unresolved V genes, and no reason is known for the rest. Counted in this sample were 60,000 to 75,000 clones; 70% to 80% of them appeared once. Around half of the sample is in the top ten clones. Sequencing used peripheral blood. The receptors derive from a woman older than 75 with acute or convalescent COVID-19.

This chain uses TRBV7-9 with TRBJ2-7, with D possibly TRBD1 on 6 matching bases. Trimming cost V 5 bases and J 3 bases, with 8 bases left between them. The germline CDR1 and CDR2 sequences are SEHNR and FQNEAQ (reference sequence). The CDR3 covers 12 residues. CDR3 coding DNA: TGTGCCAGCAGCCTACAGGGCTACGAGCAGTACTTC. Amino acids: CASSLQGYEQYF.

Written as DNA, the CDR3 is TGTGCCAGCAGTACCTGGACAGGGAATGGCTACACCTTC. Protein sequence: CASSTWTGNGYTF. V is TRBV6-2 or TRBV6-3 and J is TRBJ1-2; 8 nucleotides match TRBD1. The CDR3 is made up of 13 amino acids. CDR1 MNHEY and CDR2 SVGEGT come from the germline V gene. The junction had 5 bases not matched to a gene; V was cut back by 5 bases and J by 6 bases.

DNA of the CDR3: TGTGCCATCAGCGTACAGGGGACCCACGAGCAGTACTTC. Its translation is CAISVQGTHEQYF. J is TRBJ2-7 and V is TRBV10-3; TRBD1 matches at 7 bases. This CDR3 has 13 residues. Losses at the gene ends were 6 bases for V and 5 bases for J; bases not matched to a gene: 7. CDR1 is ENHRY, CDR2 SYGVKD, per germline.

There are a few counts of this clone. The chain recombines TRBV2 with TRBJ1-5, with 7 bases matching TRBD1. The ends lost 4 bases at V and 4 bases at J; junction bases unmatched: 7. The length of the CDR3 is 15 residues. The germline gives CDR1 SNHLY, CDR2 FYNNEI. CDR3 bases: TGTGCCAGCAGTGGAAAAACAGGGGAAAATCAGCCCCAGCATTTT. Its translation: CASSGKTGENQPQHF.